These 12 T cell receptor beta chains originate from one sample sequenced in a study of Graves' ophthalmopathy and Graves' hyperthyroidism (dated by TCRdb to the late 2010s). This sample was sequenced with an Illumina HiSeq 2000. TCR beta CDR3 regions were amplified from RNA transcripts for repertoire sequencing. A first-round RT-PCR used HTBI primers with the Qiagen OneStep RT-PCR kit, followed by a second-round multiplex PCR, size selection and purification. TCRdb's own reprocessing of the public reads used fastp at Q25 and MiXCR and kept productive beta chains. Each CDR3 protein appears once, grouped with its most common genes and DNA. The sample has about 210,000 distinct CDR3 sequences on record, 25% to 30% of them singletons. The ten largest make up approximately 8.6% of the sample. Sequencing used peripheral blood. Receptors originate from a man in his forties or fifties with Graves' ophthalmopathy. Donor details come from another sample of the same person, matched by shared clones.

This clonotype occurred many times. The chain has TRBV25-1 and TRBJ1-5, with D maybe TRBD1 (5 bases). Trimming took 3 bases from V and 5 from J, leaving 14 bases between them. The CDR3 contains 15 residues. Germline CDR1 MGHDK, CDR2 SYGVNS. The CDR3 DNA reads as TGTGCCAGCAGTGAGGCAGGGAGGGTTGATCAGCCCCAGCATTTT. Its translation: CASSEAGRVDQPQHF. The full variable domain, with the rest looked up from reference TRBV25-1 and TRBJ1-5, is EADIYQTPRYLVIGTGKKITLECSQTMGHDKMYWYQQDPGMELHLIHYSYGVNSTEKGDLSSESTVSRIRTEHFPLTLESARPSHTSQYLCASSEAGRVDQPQHFGDGTRLSIL.

This clonotype was counted many times. This chain joins TRBV20-1 and TRBJ2-2; D is ambiguous. Per the germline V gene, CDR1 is DFQATT and CDR2 is SNEGSKA (reference sequence). V lost 0 bases to trimming and J lost 5 bases, with 19 bases between them. This CDR3 is built from 17 residues. The CDR3 nucleotides read TGCAGTGCTAGAGATAGGCCCCCCCGGCAGACGACCGGGGAGCTGTTTTTT. Protein: CSARDRPPRQTTGELFF.

This clonotype was observed many times. A read error may account for a junction end that differs from germline. The V and J genes are TRBV7-2 and TRBJ2-7, with 10 bases identical to TRBD2. Germline V lookup: CDR1 SGHTA, CDR2 FQGNSA. The length of the CDR3 is 15 residues. As DNA, the CDR3 is TGTGCCAGCAGCTCCGAGCTAGCGGGAGAGTACGAGCAGTGCTTC. Protein: CASSSELAGEYEQCF. Full variable domain (missing parts from reference TRBV7-2 and TRBJ2-7): GAGVSQSPSNKVTEKGKDVELRCDPISGHTALYWYRQSLGQGLEFLIYFQGNSAPDKSGLPSDRFSAERTGGSVSTLTIQRTQQEDSAVYLCASSSELAGEYEQCFGPGTRLTVT.

This chain joins TRBV24-1 and TRBJ2-7, with D maybe TRBD1 (6 bases). Germline-derived CDR1 and CDR2 are KGHDR and SFDVKD. Trimming removed 2 bases from V and 0 bases from J, with 13 bases in between. The CDR3 has 16 residues. The CDR3 loop is CATSDSGAGLSYEQYF. CDR3 sequence (DNA): TGTGCCACCAGTGATTCAGGGGCCGGCCTCTCCTACGAGCAGTACTTC.

This clonotype showed up many times. The rearrangement joins TRBV6-6 to TRBJ1-3; a possible D gene is TRBD1 (6 bases). Looked up from germline, CDR1 is MNHNY and CDR2 is SVGAGI (reference sequence). The CDR3 spans 12 residues. V lost 5 bases and J 8 bases, leaving 10 bases between the germline ends. The CDR3 coding sequence is TGTGCCAGCAGTCTGGGGGCGGACACCATATATTTT. Translated, it gives CASSLGADTIYF.

This clonotype has at least ten counts. This chain connects TRBV6-2 or TRBV6-3 to TRBJ2-2; tentatively, D is TRBD2 (5 bases). The CDR3 runs to 14 residues. The germline V and J ends were trimmed by 3 bases and 3 bases, with 8 bases remaining between them. Germline CDR1 is MNHEY and CDR2 is SVGEGT. CDR3 sequence: CASSYLAHTGELFF. As DNA, the CDR3 is TGTGCCAGCAGTTATCTAGCCCACACCGGGGAGCTGTTTTTT.

This clonotype has at least ten counts. The CDR3 loop is CSARDGGQVGGTEAFF. DNA for the CDR3: TGCAGTGCTAGAGATGGGGGACAGGTTGGAGGCACTGAAGCTTTCTTT. The chain combines TRBV20-1 with TRBJ1-1; 8 positions match TRBD1. The germline CDR1 and CDR2 sequences are DFQATT and SNEGSKA (reference sequence). The J segment lost 4 bases and the V segment lost 0 bases, leaving 10 bases of the junction unmatched. The CDR3 runs to 16 residues.

The rearrangement links TRBV28 to TRBJ2-5; the match to TRBD2 covers 11 bases. V trimming: 8 bases; J trimming: 4 bases; junction bases outside the gene matches: 9. The V gene's germline CDR1 is MDHEN and CDR2 SYDVKM. This CDR3 is 15 amino acids long. The DNA for the CDR3 is TGTGCCAGCGCAGGTAGCGGGAGGGCCCCAGAGACCCAGTACTTC. Its translation: CASAGSGRAPETQYF.

The rearrangement uses TRBV7-2 and TRBJ2-7; 11 nucleotides match TRBD2. Per germline, CDR1 SGHTA and CDR2 FQGNSA. The CDR3 sequence is 15 residues long. V shed 4 bases, J shed 0 bases, and the junction held 2 bases outside the gene matches. DNA of the CDR3: TGTGCCAGCAGCTCTAGCGGGGGGTACTCCTACGAGCAGTACTTC. It encodes CASSSSGGYSYEQYF.

This clonotype was found many times. This chain connects TRBV2 to TRBJ2-7; no clear D gene. CDR3 length equals 12 residues. Germline CDR1 and CDR2: SNHLY and FYNNEI. V was cut by 3 bases and J by 6 bases, with 9 bases left in between. CDR3: CASSDLGFEQYF. The CDR3 DNA sequence: TGTGCCAGCAGTGATTTGGGGTTCGAGCAGTACTTC. Full variable domain (remainder filled in from reference TRBV2 and TRBJ2-7): EPEVTQTPSHQVTQMGQEVILRCVPISNHLYFYWYRQILGQKVEFLVSFYNNEISEKSEIFDDQFSVERPDGSNFTLKIRSTKLEDSAMYFCASSDLGFEQYFGPGTRLTVT.

This clonotype appeared many times. This chain joins TRBV29-1 and TRBJ2-3; 7 bases fit TRBD1. V shed 4 bases and J 6 bases; nucleotides not matched to a gene: 7. This CDR3 has 13 residues. Germline lookup yields CDR1 SQVTM and CDR2 ANQGSEA. CDR3 in amino acids: CSVGLTGVDTQYF. The CDR3 nucleotides read TGCAGCGTTGGCCTCACAGGGGTGGATACGCAGTATTTT.

This clonotype was seen ten or more times. The chain is built from TRBV27 and TRBJ2-5; a weak D match, TRBD2 (5 bases). The length of the CDR3 is 12 residues. Germline-derived CDR1 and CDR2 are MNHEY and SMNVEV (reference sequence). The CDR3 protein is CGTGWGQETQYF. The CDR3 DNA follows: TGTGGCACGGGGTGGGGTCAAGAGACCCAGTACTTC.